The TCR beta chain under discussion was sequenced for a study of blood T cell repertoires in COVID-19. Study-wide background: Samples representing acute and convalescent COVID-19 were sourced from the United States, Italy and Spain. T cells, B-cell-depleted T cells, or PBMCs supplied cDNA or gDNA.

Those enrolled in Seattle joined during active infection and were followed longitudinally afterward. Some clones are missing from TCRdb's copy, which holds only in-frame ones; the method was immunoSEQ multiplex PCR. The data show 150,000 to 200,000 clones, just over 90% seen once. J lost 3 bases, V lost 6 bases, and 8 bases had no gene match. The germline gives CDR1 MNHEY, CDR2 SVGEGT. The CDR3 contains 16 residues. V usage is TRBV6-2 or TRBV6-3 and J usage is TRBJ2-1, with 10 bases aligning to TRBD1. The sample consisted of peripheral blood. This clonotype was obtained from a woman aged 55-70 years with COVID-19, enrolled during active disease. CDR3 amino acids: CASSSNRDRGYNEQFF. As DNA, the CDR3 is TGTGCCAGCAGCTCCAACCGGGACAGGGGCTACAATGAGCAGTTCTTC.